The sequence of this T cell receptor (beta chain) was determined in a study of TET2 disruption in CD19-targeted CAR T cells (dated by TCRdb to between 2018 and 2020). Concerning the study at large: The number of samples was determined by the original clinical trial design and by which samples were available, and no additional inclusion criteria were applied. Broader findings and caveats from the paper: The conclusions drawn about the patient's CAR T cells were based on extensive analysis of just one subject.

Explained via the paper, the treatment or condition label denotes: autologous CTL019 cells: CD19 CAR with 4-1BB and CD3 zeta domains. The CD19 CAR incorporated TCR zeta and 4-1BB costimulatory signaling domains. T cells for CTL019 manufacturing were collected from peripheral blood by leukapheresis. The DNeasy Blood and Tissue Kit was used to extract genomic DNA from pre-infusion T cells, peripheral blood, or sorted post-infusion T cells. The immunoSEQ assay was used for deep sequencing of the TCR beta chain. Processing in the source paper ran as follows. Only productive TCR beta rearrangements went into calculating clonotype frequencies. Imported from immuneACCESS, the table was reduced by TCRdb to in-frame sequences with V and J called. These copies leave out some clones; in studies compared against another copy, an unresolved V gene accounts for under half, and the cause of the remainder is not known. The D gene and trimming were derived from the DNA, and the V and J assignments and clone size from that table. This sample's table carries 25,000 to 30,000 clones. The ten largest clones capture under 2.5% of the sample.

CDR1 and CDR2 (MNHEY, SVGEGT) derive from the germline V gene. The CDR3 contains 15 residues, cysteine and phenylalanine counted. Only the CDR3 bases that were read are kept: 36 of them, in frame from base 1. The germline ends are 16 bases apart after V is trimmed by 6 bases and J by 1 base. On this clone: The antigen it binds to is not known. From the germline J gene comes the end of the CDR3, since the read stops 3 residues before it.

The chain is encoded by TRBV6-2 or TRBV6-3 joined to TRBJ2-7, with a tentative D gene TRBD2 over 6 matching bases. This TCR derives from an older man with chronic lymphocytic leukemia. The source material was CD8- CAR+ T cells sorted from cultured blood T cells, sampled for CD19 CAR T cell therapy. The cell subset or site label, as the study defines it: CD8-negative CAR-positive T cells from the infusion product. CDR3 loop: CASSRDGRGSYEQYF. The DNA read from the CDR3 is TGTGCCAGCAGCCGCGACGGCCGGGGGTCCTACGAG.